This TCR beta chain comes out of a study of identical twins. Regarding the study as a whole: Twins' surplus sharing was weaker for beta out-of-frame sequences.

Healthy Caucasian donors formed the entire cohort. A remark on this clonotype: The antigen remains unidentified.

CDR1 is SGHDT and CDR2 is YYEEEE in the germline V gene. Losses at the gene ends were 0 bases for V and 6 bases for J; bases not matched to a gene: 8. The CDR3 contains 16 residues. Unique molecular identifiers were present on the cDNA, which also gained a universal primer site by template switching. A single record per CDR3 protein comes from TCRdb applying MiXCR to the 5' RACE reads. The data hold some 570,000 distinct CDR3 sequences, with about 22% observed a single time. The sample also formed part of further work on yellow fever vaccine responses in identical twins.

This sequence joins TRBV5-6 and TRBJ1-2; 10 bases line up with TRBD1. This TCR was recovered from a woman in her late teens or twenties in good health. The sequenced sample consisted of CD4+ T cells sorted from blood. The CDR3 protein is CASSLARDRGRNGYTF. Written as DNA, the CDR3 is TGTGCCAGCAGCTTGGCCAGGGACAGGGGTCGAAATGGCTACACCTTC.